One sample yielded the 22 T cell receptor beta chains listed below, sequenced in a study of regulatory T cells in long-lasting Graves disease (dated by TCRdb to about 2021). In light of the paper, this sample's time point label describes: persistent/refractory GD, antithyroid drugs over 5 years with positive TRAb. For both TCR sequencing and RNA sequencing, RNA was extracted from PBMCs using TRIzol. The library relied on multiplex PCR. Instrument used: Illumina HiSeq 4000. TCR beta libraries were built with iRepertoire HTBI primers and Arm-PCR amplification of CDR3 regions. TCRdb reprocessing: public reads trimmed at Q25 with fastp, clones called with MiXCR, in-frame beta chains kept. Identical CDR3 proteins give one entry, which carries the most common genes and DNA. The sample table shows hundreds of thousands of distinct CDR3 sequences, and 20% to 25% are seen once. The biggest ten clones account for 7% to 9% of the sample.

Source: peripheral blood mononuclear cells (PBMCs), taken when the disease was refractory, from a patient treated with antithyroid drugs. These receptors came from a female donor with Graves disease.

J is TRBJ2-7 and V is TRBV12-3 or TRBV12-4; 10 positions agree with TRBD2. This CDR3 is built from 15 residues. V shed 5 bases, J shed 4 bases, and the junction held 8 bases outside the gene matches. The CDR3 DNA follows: TGTGCCAGCAGTCCGACTAGCGGGTACGGATACGAGCAGTACTTC. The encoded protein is CASSPTSGYGYEQYF.

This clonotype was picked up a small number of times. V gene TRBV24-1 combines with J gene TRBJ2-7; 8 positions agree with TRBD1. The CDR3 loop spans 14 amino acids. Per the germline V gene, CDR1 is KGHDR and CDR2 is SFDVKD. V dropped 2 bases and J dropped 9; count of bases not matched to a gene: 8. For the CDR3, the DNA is TGTGCCACCAGTGATTCCGGGGACAGGAAAGGGCAGTACTTC. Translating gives CATSDSGDRKGQYF.

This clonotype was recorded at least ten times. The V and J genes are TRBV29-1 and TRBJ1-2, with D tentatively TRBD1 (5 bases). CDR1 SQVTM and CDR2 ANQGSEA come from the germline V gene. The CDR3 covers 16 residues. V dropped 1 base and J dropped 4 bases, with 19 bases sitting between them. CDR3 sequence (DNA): TGCAGCGTTGAAGGGGCTCGGGACGGCGAGTTCTATGGCTACACCTTC. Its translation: CSVEGARDGEFYGYTF.

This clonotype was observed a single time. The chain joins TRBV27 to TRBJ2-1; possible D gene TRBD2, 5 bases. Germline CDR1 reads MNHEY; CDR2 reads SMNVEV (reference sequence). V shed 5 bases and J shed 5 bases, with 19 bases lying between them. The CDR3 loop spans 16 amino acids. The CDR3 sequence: CASSPSPSLGNNEQFF. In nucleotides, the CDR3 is TGTGCCAGCAGTCCCTCACCTAGCTTAGGGAACAATGAGCAGTTCTTC.

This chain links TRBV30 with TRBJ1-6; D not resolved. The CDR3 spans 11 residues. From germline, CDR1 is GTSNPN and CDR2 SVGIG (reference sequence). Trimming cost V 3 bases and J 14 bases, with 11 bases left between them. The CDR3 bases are TGTGCCTGGAGCCCACATCTCACCCTCCACTTT. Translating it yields CAWSPHLTLHF.

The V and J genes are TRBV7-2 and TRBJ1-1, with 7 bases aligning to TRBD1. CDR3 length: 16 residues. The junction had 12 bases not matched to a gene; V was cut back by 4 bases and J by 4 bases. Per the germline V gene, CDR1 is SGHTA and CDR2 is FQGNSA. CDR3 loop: CASSSNYQTGITEAFF. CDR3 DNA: TGTGCCAGCAGCTCAAACTATCAGACAGGGATCACTGAAGCTTTCTTT.

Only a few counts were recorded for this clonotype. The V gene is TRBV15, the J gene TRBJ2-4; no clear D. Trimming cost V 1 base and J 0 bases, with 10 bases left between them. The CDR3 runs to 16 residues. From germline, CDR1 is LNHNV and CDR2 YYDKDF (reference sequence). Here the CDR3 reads CATSRGAALAKNIQYF. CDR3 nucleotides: TGTGCCACCAGCAGAGGGGCAGCGCTAGCCAAAAACATTCAGTACTTC. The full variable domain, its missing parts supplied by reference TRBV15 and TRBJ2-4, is DAMVIQNPRYQVTQFGKPVTLSCSQTLNHNVMYWYQQKSSQAPKLLFHYYDKDFNNEADTPDNFQSRRPNTSFCFLDIRSPGLGDTAMYLCATSRGAALAKNIQYFGAGTRLSVL.

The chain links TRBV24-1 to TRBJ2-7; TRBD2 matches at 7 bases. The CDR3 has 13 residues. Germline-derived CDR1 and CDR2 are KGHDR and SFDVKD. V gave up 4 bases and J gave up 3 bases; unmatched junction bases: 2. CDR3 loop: CATSEGLGYEQYF. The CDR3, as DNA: TGTGCCACCAGTGAAGGACTAGGCTACGAGCAGTACTTC.

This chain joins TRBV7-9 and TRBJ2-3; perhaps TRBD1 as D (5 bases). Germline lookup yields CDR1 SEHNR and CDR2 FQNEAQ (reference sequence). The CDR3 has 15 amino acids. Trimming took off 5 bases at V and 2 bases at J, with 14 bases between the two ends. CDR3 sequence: CASSVWKGYTDTQYF. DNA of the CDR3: TGTGCCAGCAGCGTTTGGAAGGGGTACACAGATACGCAGTATTTT.

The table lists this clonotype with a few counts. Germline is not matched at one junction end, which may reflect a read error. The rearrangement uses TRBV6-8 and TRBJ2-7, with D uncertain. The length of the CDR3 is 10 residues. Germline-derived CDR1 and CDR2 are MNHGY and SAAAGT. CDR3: CGFGAYEQYF. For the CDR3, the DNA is TGCGGATTTGGAGCCTACGAGCAGTACTTC.

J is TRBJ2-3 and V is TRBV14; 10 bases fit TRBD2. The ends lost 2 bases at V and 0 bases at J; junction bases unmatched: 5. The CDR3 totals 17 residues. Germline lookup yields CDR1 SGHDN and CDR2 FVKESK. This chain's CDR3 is CASSQTGTSVSTDTQYF. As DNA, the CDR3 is TGTGCCAGCAGCCAAACCGGGACTAGCGTAAGCACAGATACGCAGTATTTT.

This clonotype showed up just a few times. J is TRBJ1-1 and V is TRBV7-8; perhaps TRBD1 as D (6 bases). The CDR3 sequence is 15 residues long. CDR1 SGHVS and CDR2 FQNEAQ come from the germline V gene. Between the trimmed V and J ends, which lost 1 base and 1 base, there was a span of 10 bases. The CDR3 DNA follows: TGTGCCAGCAGCTTAGAGTGGACAGAGAACACTGAAGCTTTCTTT. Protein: CASSLEWTENTEAFF.

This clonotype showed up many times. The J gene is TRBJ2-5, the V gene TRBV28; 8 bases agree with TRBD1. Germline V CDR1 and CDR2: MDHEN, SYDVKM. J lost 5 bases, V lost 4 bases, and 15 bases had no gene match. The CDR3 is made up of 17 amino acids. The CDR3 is CASSSGTQGAHRETQYF. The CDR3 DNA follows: TGTGCCAGCAGTTCAGGGACGCAGGGGGCGCATCGGGAGACCCAGTACTTC.

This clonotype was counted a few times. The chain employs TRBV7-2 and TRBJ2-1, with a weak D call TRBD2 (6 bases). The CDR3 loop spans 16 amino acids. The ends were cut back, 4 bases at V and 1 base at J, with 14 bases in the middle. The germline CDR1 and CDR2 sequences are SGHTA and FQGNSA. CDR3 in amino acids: CASSYIERGSYNEQFF. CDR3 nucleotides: TGTGCCAGCAGCTATATAGAACGGGGGTCCTACAATGAGCAGTTCTTC.

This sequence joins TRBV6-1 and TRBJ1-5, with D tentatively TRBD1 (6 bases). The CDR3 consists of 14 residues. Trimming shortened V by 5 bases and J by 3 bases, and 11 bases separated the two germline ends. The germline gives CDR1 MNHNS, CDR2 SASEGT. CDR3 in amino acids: CASSPDSPNQPQHF. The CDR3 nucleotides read TGTGCCAGCAGTCCGGACAGCCCCAATCAGCCCCAGCATTTT.

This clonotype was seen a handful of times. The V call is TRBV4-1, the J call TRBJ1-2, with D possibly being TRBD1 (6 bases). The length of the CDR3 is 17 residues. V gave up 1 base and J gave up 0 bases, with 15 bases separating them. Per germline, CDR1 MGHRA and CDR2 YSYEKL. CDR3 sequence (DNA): TGCGCCAGCAGCCAAGGGCGGGACATCCCAGCTAACTATGGCTACACCTTC. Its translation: CASSQGRDIPANYGYTF.

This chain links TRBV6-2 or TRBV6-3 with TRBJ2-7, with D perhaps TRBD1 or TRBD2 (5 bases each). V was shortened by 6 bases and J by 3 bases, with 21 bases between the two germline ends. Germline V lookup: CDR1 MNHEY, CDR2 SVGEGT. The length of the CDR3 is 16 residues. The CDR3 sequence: CASRYDTGTAHYEQYF. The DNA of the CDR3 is TGTGCCAGCAGATACGATACCGGGACCGCCCACTACGAGCAGTACTTC.

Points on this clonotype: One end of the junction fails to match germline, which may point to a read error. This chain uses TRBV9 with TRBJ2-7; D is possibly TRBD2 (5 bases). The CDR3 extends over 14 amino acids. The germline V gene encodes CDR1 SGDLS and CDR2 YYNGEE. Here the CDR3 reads CASSFGSASCEQYF. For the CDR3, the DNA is TGTGCCAGCAGCTTTGGTAGCGCCTCCTGCGAGCAGTACTTC.

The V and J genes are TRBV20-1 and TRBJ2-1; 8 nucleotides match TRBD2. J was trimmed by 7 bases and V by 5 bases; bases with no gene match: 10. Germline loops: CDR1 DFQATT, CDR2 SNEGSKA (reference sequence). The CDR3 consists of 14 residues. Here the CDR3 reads CSAPPGGSWNEQFF. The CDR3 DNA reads TGCAGTGCTCCGCCGGGGGGGAGTTGGAATGAGCAGTTCTTC.

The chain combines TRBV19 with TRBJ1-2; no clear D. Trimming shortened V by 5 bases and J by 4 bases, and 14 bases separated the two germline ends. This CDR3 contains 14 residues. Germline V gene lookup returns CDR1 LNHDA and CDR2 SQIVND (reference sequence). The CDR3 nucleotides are TGTGCCAGTAGTTGGGGTTTGGAAGCCTATGGCTACACCTTC. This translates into CASSWGLEAYGYTF.

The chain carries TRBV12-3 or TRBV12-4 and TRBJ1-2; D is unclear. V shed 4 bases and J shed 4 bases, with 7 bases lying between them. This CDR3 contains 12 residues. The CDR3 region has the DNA TGTGCCAGCAGTTCTCACAGCTATGGCTACACCTTC. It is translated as CASSSHSYGYTF.

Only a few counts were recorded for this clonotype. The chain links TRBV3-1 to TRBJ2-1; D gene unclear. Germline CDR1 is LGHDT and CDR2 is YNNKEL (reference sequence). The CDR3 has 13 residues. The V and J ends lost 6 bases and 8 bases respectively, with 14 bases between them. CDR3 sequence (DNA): TGTGCCAGCAGGCCCCAGTCCCGATATGAGCAGTTCTTC. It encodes CASRPQSRYEQFF.